Listed below are T cell receptor beta chains from one sample, sequenced in a study of shared clonotypes between healthy human individuals. Using immunoSEQ multiplex PCR, the repertoire was profiled, and TCRdb retains in-frame clones only, with some absent. The sample yields approximately 500,000 clones, more than 75% seen once. The specimen was PBMCs. Receptor source: a woman in her 40s in good health. Some clones in this sample may be carry-over from other donors' samples. Both conserved end residues are part of each CDR3. Fields, in order: D gene, V gene, CDR3 length, clone size, J gene, CDR3 protein, CDR3 DNA. The D gene is left open where the match is weak. Some rows mark clone size as missing; the rest say once, few, many or name a class of expanded clone.

>-|TRBV2|15|-|TRBJ1-5
CASSTQDRQHQPQHF
TGTGCCAGCAGCACCCAAGACAGACAACATCAGCCCCAGCATTTT
>TRBD2|TRBV4-1|15|-|TRBJ2-7
CASSPLAGGVPEQYF
TGCGCCAGCAGCCCTCTAGCGGGAGGAGTCCCCGAGCAGTACTTC
>-|TRBV7-9|14|-|TRBJ1-1
CASSPGRGNTEAFF
TGTGCCAGCAGCCCGGGGAGGGGGAACACTGAAGCTTTCTTT
>-|TRBV6-5|14|-|TRBJ1-1
CASKTGWGNTEAFF
TGTGCCAGCAAAACAGGGTGGGGGAACACTGAAGCTTTCTTT
>TRBD1|TRBV9|15|few|TRBJ1-2
CASSAGGQANYGYTF
TGTGCCAGCAGCGCCGGTGGACAGGCGAACTATGGCTACACCTTC
>TRBD1|TRBV7-8|14|-|TRBJ1-2
CASSIRTGARGYTF
TGTGCCAGCAGCATCCGGACAGGGGCGCGCGGCTACACCTTC
>TRBD1|TRBV27|15|-|TRBJ1-5
CASSPRTGFSQPQHF
TGTGCCAGCAGCCCACGGACAGGGTTTAGTCAGCCCCAGCATTTT
>TRBD1|TRBV28|15|few|TRBJ1-1
CASSPSVDRDTEAFF
TGTGCCAGCAGCCCCTCGGTGGACAGGGACACTGAAGCTTTCTTT
>TRBD1|TRBV29-1|13|-|TRBJ1-4
CSALTGFGEKLFF
TGCAGCGCCCTGACAGGGTTTGGTGAAAAACTGTTTTTT
>TRBD1|TRBV28|12|-|TRBJ2-5
CASSPPRTGQYF
TGTGCCAGCAGTCCTCCCCGGACAGGGCAGTACTTC
>-|TRBV7-9|13|-|TRBJ1-1
CASSLGQYTEAFF
TGTGCCAGCAGCTTGGGTCAGTACACTGAAGCTTTCTTT
>-|TRBV6-5|14|-|TRBJ2-3
CASSYSKGSDTQYF
TGTGCCAGCAGTTACTCGAAAGGGTCAGATACGCAGTATTTT